The TCR beta chain under discussion was sequenced for a study of response to subunit inactivated influenza vaccine. General observations from the study: Authors suggested that a seasonal influenza vaccination recruits few new T cells each time.

This clonotype appeared a few times. The antigen is unknown. MiXCR, applied by TCRdb to the RT-PCR reads, yields one record per CDR3 protein. The sample holds 300,000 to 350,000 distinct CDR3 sequences, 22% seen once. The source of this sequence is a man aged 50-75 years who received an inactivated influenza vaccine. This material consisted of PBMCs from blood, taken roughly 20 months after vaccination.

CDR3 nucleotide sequence: TGCAGTGCTAGTTCAGGGTTAACCTACGAGCAGTACTTC. This encodes CSASSGLTYEQYF. This chain uses TRBV20-1 with TRBJ2-7, with TRBD1 as a possible D gene (5 bases). Germline CDR1 DFQATT, CDR2 SNEGSKA (reference sequence). V dropped 3 bases and J dropped 2 bases, with 11 bases sitting between them. The length of the CDR3 is 13 residues.